This TCR beta chain was sequenced during a study of monozygotic twins with inflammatory bowel disease. The germline gives CDR1 SGHRS, CDR2 YFSETQ. CDR3 length: 15 residues. Each TCR library used about 3,500 ng of total RNA. Template switching was used to attach UMIs, which incorporated a 6-nucleotide sample barcode. Each CDR3 protein gets one entry in TCRdb, which reprocessed the 5' RACE reads and gives no DNA. The sample data list just over 300,000 distinct CDR3 sequences. Input material: blood. The chain employs TRBV5-1 and TRBJ2-3. The source of this sequence is a human donor with ulcerative colitis or Crohn's disease, or a healthy co-twin of an affected twin (not recorded which). CDR3 loop: CASSLQTPSTDTQYF.